Following are 7 T cell receptor beta chains from one sample sequenced in a study of regulatory T cells in long-lasting Graves disease. Specified time point: newly diagnosed GD, antithyroid drugs for less than 3 months. Making the TCR library involved RNA that had been extracted from PBMCs. With iRepertoire HTBI primers and Arm-PCR of CDR3 regions, TCR beta libraries were built. Via MiXCR, TCRdb re-called the multiplex PCR reads, giving one row per CDR3 protein. This sample has some 350,000 distinct CDR3 sequences; roughly 15% occur once, and the top ten carry 20%. The same specimen was also included in a second study, on T cells in Graves' hyperthyroidism and ophthalmopathy.

The source material was peripheral blood mononuclear cells (PBMCs), sampled at new diagnosis, from a patient treated with antithyroid drugs. Source of these receptors: a woman aged 18-35 years with Graves disease.

The rearrangement uses TRBV20-1 and TRBJ1-5; a possible D gene is TRBD1 (6 bases). The V and J ends lost 5 bases and 5 bases respectively, with 13 bases between them. CDR3 length: 13 amino acids. Germline loops: CDR1 DFQATT, CDR2 SNEGSKA (reference sequence). In DNA, the CDR3 is TGCAGTGCTGGGAACAGGGACTATCAGCCCCAGCATTTT. Encoded protein: CSAGNRDYQPQHF.

This clonotype was detected many times. The chain recombines TRBV30 with TRBJ2-7, with D tentatively TRBD2 (5 bases). This CDR3 comprises 13 residues. The V end was cut by 2 bases, the J end by 7 bases, with 15 bases between. Germline-derived CDR1 and CDR2 are GTSNPN and SVGIG (reference sequence). The CDR3 coding sequence is TGTGCCTGGAGTCGGGGTAGTAGCAGGGAGCAGTACTTC. It yields the protein CAWSRGSSREQYF. Filled out from reference TRBV30 and TRBJ2-7, the complete variable domain reads SQTIHQWPATLVQPVGSPLSLECTVEGTSNPNLYWYRQAAGRGLQLLFYSVGIGQISSEVPQNLSASRPQDRQFILSSKKLLLSDSGFYLCAWSRGSSREQYFGPGTRLTVT.

The rearrangement uses TRBV25-1 and TRBJ1-6, with D tentatively TRBD1 (6 bases). V lost 8 bases and J 5 bases, leaving 22 bases between the germline ends. CDR3 length equals 17 residues. Germline V gene lookup returns CDR1 MGHDK and CDR2 SYGVNS. CDR3 sequence (DNA): TGTGCCAGCTCTAGAGCCTCGGGCCAGGGGAATAATTCACCCCTCCACTTT. Protein: CASSRASGQGNNSPLHF.

Turning to this clonotype: A read error may produce the germline difference seen at one junction end. The chain recombines TRBV5-1 with TRBJ2-2; tentative D call: TRBD2 (6 bases). CDR3 length equals 14 residues. CDR1 SGHRS and CDR2 YFSETQ come from the germline V gene. CDR3 nucleotide sequence: TGCGCCAGCAGCTTCCCGGCGAACACCGGGGGGCTGTTTTTT. This translates into CASSFPANTGGLFF.

There are a few counts of this clonotype. This rearrangement joins TRBV20-1 to TRBJ1-5; D may be TRBD1 (6 bases). This CDR3 is built from 16 residues. With 0 bases removed from V and 4 bases from J, the gap between germline ends came to 16 bases. Germline V gene data show CDR1 as DFQATT and CDR2 as SNEGSKA (reference sequence). In DNA, the CDR3 is TGCAGTGCTAGAGATCCGGGGCAGGGGATGAATCAGCCCCAGCATTTT. Encoded protein: CSARDPGQGMNQPQHF.

This clonotype appeared many times. The chain is built from TRBV7-9 and TRBJ2-5; D is tentatively TRBD1 or TRBD2 (6 bases each). The CDR3 length is 15 residues. The germline V and J ends were trimmed by 7 bases and 4 bases, with 19 bases remaining between them. CDR1 SEHNR and CDR2 FQNEAQ come from the germline V gene (reference sequence). The CDR3 reads CASTSEGGWGETQYF. The CDR3 bases are TGTGCCAGCACCTCGGAGGGGGGATGGGGAGAGACCCAGTACTTC.

This clonotype occurred a few times. V gene TRBV18 combines with J gene TRBJ1-6, with D uncertain. The V end lost 6 bases, the J end lost 6 bases, and 18 bases lay between the germline ends. The CDR3 extends over 16 amino acids. In germline, CDR1 is KGHSH, CDR2 LQKENI. This CDR3 is CASSRTVNAINSPLHF. The DNA for the CDR3 is TGTGCCAGCTCCCGCACGGTAAACGCAATTAATTCACCCCTCCACTTT.